Listed below are T cell receptor beta chains from one sample, sequenced in a study of cytomegalovirus exposure and HLA in healthy donors. Data came from immunoSEQ multiplex PCR; TCRdb stores just in-frame clones and leaves some out. The table has about 260,000 clones, roughly 81% seen once. The sample was PBMCs. Receptors were obtained from a woman in her thirties or forties in good health and CMV-seropositive. Both conserved end residues are part of each CDR3. The D gene is left open where the match is weak. The size entry is marked missing in some rows and otherwise reads once, few, many or a size class.

clone_size j_call v_call d_call cdr3_aa cdr3_nt
- TRBJ1-2 TRBV6-1 TRBD1 CASRQGASNYGYTF TGTGCCAGCCGACAGGGGGCGTCGAACTATGGCTACACCTTC
- TRBJ1-2 TRBV7-3 - CASSLGLGQIYGYTF TGTGCCAGCAGCTTAGGCCTGGGGCAGATCTATGGCTACACCTTC
- TRBJ2-3 TRBV27 - CASGRFTVTDTQYF TGTGCCAGCGGCAGGTTTACTGTCACAGATACGCAGTATTTT
- TRBJ1-3 TRBV9 TRBD1 CASSVGTVEGSTIYF TGTGCCAGCAGCGTCGGGACAGTCGAGGGGAGCACCATATATTTT
few TRBJ2-7 TRBV27 TRBD2 CASSPTSGRFEVYEQYF TGTGCCAGCAGCCCGACTAGCGGGAGGTTTGAGGTATACGAGCAGTACTTC
- TRBJ2-5 TRBV29-1 TRBD2 CSVNTGGQETQYF TGCAGCGTGAACACGGGAGGGCAAGAGACCCAGTACTTC
few TRBJ2-3 TRBV5-1 TRBD2 CASMTSGSYSTDTQYF TGCGCCAGTATGACTAGCGGGAGTTATAGCACAGATACGCAGTATTTT
- TRBJ2-7 TRBV2 TRBD2 CASSEWGGLAGGRYEQYF TGTGCCAGCAGTGAATGGGGGGGACTAGCGGGTGGCCGGTACGAGCAGTACTTC
- TRBJ2-1 TRBV6-1 - CASSEMGGGSYNEQFF TGTGCCAGCAGTGAAATGGGCGGAGGCTCCTACAATGAGCAGTTCTTC
- TRBJ2-2 TRBV13 TRBD2 CASSSGLAGAVTGELFF TGTGCCAGCAGCTCGGGACTAGCGGGAGCGGTCACCGGGGAGCTGTTTTTT
- TRBJ2-7 TRBV7-2 TRBD2 CASSLVPSGRAVSYEQYF TGTGCCAGCAGCTTAGTTCCTAGCGGGAGGGCCGTTTCCTACGAGCAGTACTTC
- TRBJ2-7 TRBV7-2 TRBD2 CASSSGLAGGTQYF TGTGCCAGCAGCTCGGGACTAGCGGGAGGAACGCAGTACTTC
- TRBJ2-7 TRBV7-9 TRBD2 CASSGLAAPYEQYF TGTGCCAGCAGCGGACTAGCGGCTCCCTACGAGCAGTACTTC
- TRBJ2-6 TRBV6-1 - CASGSSGANVLTF TGTGCCAGTGGTAGCTCTGGGGCCAACGTCCTGACTTTC
- TRBJ2-1 TRBV9 TRBD2 CASSVGGGLAYGEQFF TGTGCCAGCAGCGTAGGGGGGGGACTAGCGTATGGTGAGCAGTTCTTC
- TRBJ1-1 TRBV5-1 - CASSLTGLDTEAFF TGCGCCAGCAGCTTGACAGGGTTGGACACTGAAGCTTTCTTT
- TRBJ2-2 TRBV30 TRBD2 CAWDGPTSGRTGELFF TGTGCCTGGGACGGACCCACTAGCGGGAGGACCGGGGAGCTGTTTTTT
- TRBJ2-1 TRBV18 TRBD1 CASSLGQGAVNEQFF TGTGCCAGCTCGCTGGGACAGGGGGCGGTCAATGAGCAGTTCTTC
- TRBJ2-7 TRBV7-6 - CASSLPGWEQYF TGTGCCAGCAGCTTACCAGGCTGGGAGCAGTACTTC
- TRBJ1-1 TRBV5-1 TRBD1 CASSLRGQNTEAFF TGCGCCAGCAGCCTCAGGGGGCAGAACACTGAAGCTTTCTTT
- TRBJ2-5 TRBV27 TRBD2 CASSPPGLAGVETQYF TGTGCCAGCAGCCCTCCGGGACTAGCGGGAGTAGAGACCCAGTACTTC
once TRBJ2-6 TRBV10-2 TRBD2 CASTRGLGANVLTF TGCGCCAGCACGCGGGGGTTAGGGGCCAACGTCCTGACTTTC
- TRBJ2-3 TRBV9 TRBD2 CASSSGTSGSSTHHTQYF TGTGCCAGCAGCTCCGGGACTAGCGGGAGTTCAACCCACCATACGCAGTATTTT
- TRBJ2-7 TRBV6-5 - CASSYGGSYEQYF TGTGCCAGCAGTTACGGGGGGAGCTACGAGCAGTACTTC
- TRBJ2-7 TRBV5-1 - CASSLTSTSYEQYF TGCGCCAGCAGCTTGACTTCCACCTCCTACGAGCAGTACTTC
few TRBJ2-7 TRBV28 TRBD1 CASTVGQAFQQYF TGTGCCAGCACCGTGGGACAGGCGTTTCAGCAGTACTTC
few TRBJ2-7 TRBV10-3 - CAISVVQGTTYEQYF TGTGCCATCAGTGTGGTACAGGGTACCACCTACGAGCAGTACTTC
- TRBJ2-1 TRBV5-1 TRBD2 CASSLANRDAGGLF TGCGCCAGCAGCTTGGCCAATCGGGATGCGGGGGGACTCTTC
- TRBJ2-1 TRBV7-8 TRBD1 CASSPGTGGHNEQFF TGTGCCAGCTCCCCCGGGACAGGGGGCCACAATGAGCAGTTCTTC
- TRBJ2-1 TRBV21-1 - CASSNYASGSTLPYNEQFF TGTGCCAGCAGCAATTACGCTAGCGGTAGCACCCTCCCCTACAATGAGCAGTTCTTC
few TRBJ2-1 TRBV30 - CAWNVLGTVEGEQFF TGTGCCTGGAATGTGTTAGGAACCGTAGAGGGTGAGCAGTTCTTC
- TRBJ1-1 TRBV6-5 - CASTTGRDTEAFF TGTGCCAGCACCACTGGCCGGGACACTGAAGCTTTCTTT
- TRBJ2-7 TRBV19 TRBD2 CASSNGLANSYEQYF TGTGCCAGTAGTAATGGACTAGCAAATTCCTACGAGCAGTACTTC
- TRBJ1-2 TRBV29-1 TRBD1 CSVRGTGGENYGYTF TGCAGCGTTAGGGGGACAGGGGGCGAAAACTATGGCTACACCTTC
- TRBJ2-6 TRBV28 TRBD1 CASKETGIGSGANVLTF TGTGCCAGTAAGGAGACAGGGATCGGCTCTGGGGCCAACGTCCTGACTTTC
- TRBJ2-7 TRBV6-5 - CASRHNRDLAYEQYF TGTGCCAGCCGCCACAACCGGGACTTAGCCTACGAGCAGTACTTC
- TRBJ2-2 TRBV28 TRBD1 CASRLGGQGSGELFF TGTGCCAGCAGACTTGGAGGACAGGGGTCCGGGGAGCTGTTTTTT
- TRBJ2-5 TRBV5-1 - CASSALAEGETQYF TGCGCCAGCAGCGCCTTAGCGGAGGGGGAGACCCAGTACTTC
- TRBJ1-4 TRBV6-1 TRBD1 CASSLSDRGNEKLFF TGTGCCAGCAGTTTATCAGACAGGGGGAATGAAAAACTGTTTTTT
- TRBJ1-4 TRBV11-2 - CASSLDSAPGTNEKLFF TGTGCCAGCAGCTTAGATAGTGCCCCTGGTACTAATGAAAAACTGTTTTTT
few TRBJ2-7 TRBV10-3 - CATGSDQTYEQYF TGTGCCACCGGGTCTGACCAAACCTACGAGCAGTACTTC
- TRBJ1-5 TRBV6-6 TRBD1 CASSRTGNSNQPQHF TGTGCCAGCAGCAGGACAGGCAATAGCAATCAGCCCCAGCATTTT
few TRBJ1-5 TRBV27 TRBD1 CASSPTGTGVNQPQHF TGTGCCAGCAGCCCGACCGGGACAGGGGTGAATCAGCCCCAGCATTTT